The clone carrying this TCR beta chain occurred once. Its specificity is unknown. This entry belongs to a study of post-analysis software for immune sequencing data. Study-wide context: The disease courses spanned relapsing-remitting, secondary progressive and progressive-relapsing forms of multiple sclerosis.

Overall study results and limits: Multiple sclerosis patients had significantly lower normalized Chao1 diversity than controls.

Tagging with unique molecular identifiers was a feature of the TCR beta cDNA libraries. One entry per CDR3 protein, called by TCRdb with MiXCR from the PCR reads. Of around 770,000 distinct CDR3 sequences in the sample, under 60% are singletons; the top ten hold over 4.5%. This clonotype was obtained from a girl aged 10 to 17 with multiple sclerosis. The sample consisted of blood.

The CDR3 region has the DNA TGCAGTGCTACCCTGGGGACAGGGGAGAGGAATGAGCAGTTCTTC. Its protein product is CSATLGTGERNEQFF. The chain carries TRBV20-1 and TRBJ2-1; 10 nucleotides agree with TRBD1. V shed 4 bases, J shed 7 bases, and the junction held 10 bases outside the gene matches. The CDR3 is 15 residues long. CDR1 and CDR2 (germline): DFQATT, SNEGSKA (reference sequence).